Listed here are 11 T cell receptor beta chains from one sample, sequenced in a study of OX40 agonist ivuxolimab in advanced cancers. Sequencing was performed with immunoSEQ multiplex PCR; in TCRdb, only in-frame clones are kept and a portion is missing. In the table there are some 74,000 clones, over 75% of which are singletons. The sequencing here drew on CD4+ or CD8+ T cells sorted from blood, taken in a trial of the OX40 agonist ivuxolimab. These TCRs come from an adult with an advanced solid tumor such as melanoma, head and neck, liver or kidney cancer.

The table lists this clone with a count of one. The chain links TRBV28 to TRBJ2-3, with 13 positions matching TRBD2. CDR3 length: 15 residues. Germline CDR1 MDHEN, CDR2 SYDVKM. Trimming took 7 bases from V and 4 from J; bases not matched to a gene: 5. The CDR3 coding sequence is TGTGCCAGCATAACTAGCGGGAGGGCCCCAGATACGCAGTATTTT. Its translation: CASITSGRAPDTQYF. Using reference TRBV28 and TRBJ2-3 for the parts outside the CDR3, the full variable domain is DVKVTQSSRYLVKRTGEKVFLECVQDMDHENMFWYRQDPGLGLRLIYFSYDVKMKEKGDIPEGYSVSREKKERFSLILESASTNQTSMYLCASITSGRAPDTQYFGPGTRLTVL.

CDR3 coding DNA: TGTGCCAGTACCTTAAACCCCCCGAACACTGAAGCTTTCTTT. Translation: CASTLNPPNTEAFF. V and J are TRBV19 and TRBJ1-1; D call uncertain. The CDR3 covers 14 residues. Trimming took off 7 bases at V and 1 base at J, with 13 bases between the two ends. Germline V lookup: CDR1 LNHDA, CDR2 SQIVND (reference sequence).

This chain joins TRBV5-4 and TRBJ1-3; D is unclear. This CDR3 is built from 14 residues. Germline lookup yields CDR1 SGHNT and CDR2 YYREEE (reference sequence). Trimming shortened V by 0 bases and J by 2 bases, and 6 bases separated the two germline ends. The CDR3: CASSLGVAGNTIYF. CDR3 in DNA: TGTGCCAGCAGCTTGGGGGTTGCTGGAAACACCATATATTTT.

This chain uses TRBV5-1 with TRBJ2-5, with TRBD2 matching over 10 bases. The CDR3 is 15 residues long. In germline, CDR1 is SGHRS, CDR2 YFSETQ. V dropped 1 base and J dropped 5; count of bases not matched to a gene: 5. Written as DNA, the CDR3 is TGCGCCAGCAGCTTGTCAAGCGGGGGGGTGGAGACCCAGTACTTC. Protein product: CASSLSSGGVETQYF.

The CDR3 is CASSPYGDEQYF. CDR3 in DNA: TGTGCCAGCTCGCCTTACGGGGACGAGCAGTACTTC. The chain links TRBV18 to TRBJ2-7; D is possibly TRBD2 (5 bases). Germline V CDR1 and CDR2: KGHSH, LQKENI. Trimming left V 6 bases short and J 5 bases short, with 11 bases between. The CDR3 is made up of 12 amino acids.

CDR3 residues: CASSPRRGRGYTF. The DNA for the CDR3 is TGTGCCAGCAGCCCCCGGCGGGGGCGCGGCTACACCTTC. The chain employs TRBV28 and TRBJ1-2; weak D call: TRBD1 (6 bases). V was trimmed by 6 bases and J by 8 bases, leaving 16 bases between them. The CDR3 length is 13 residues. Germline V gives CDR1 MDHEN, CDR2 SYDVKM.

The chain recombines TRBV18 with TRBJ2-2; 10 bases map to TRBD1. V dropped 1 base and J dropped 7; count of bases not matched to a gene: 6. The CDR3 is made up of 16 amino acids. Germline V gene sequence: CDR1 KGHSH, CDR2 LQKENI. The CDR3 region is CASSPLGTGAGGELFF. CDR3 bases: TGTGCCAGCTCACCACTGGGGACAGGGGCCGGCGGGGAGCTGTTTTTT.

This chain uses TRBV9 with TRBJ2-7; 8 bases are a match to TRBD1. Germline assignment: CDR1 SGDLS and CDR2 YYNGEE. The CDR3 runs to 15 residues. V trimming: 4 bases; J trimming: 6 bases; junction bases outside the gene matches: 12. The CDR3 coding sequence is TGTGCCAGCAGCCAGGTCGGGCAGGGGGCATCCGAGCAGTACTTC. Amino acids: CASSQVGQGASEQYF.

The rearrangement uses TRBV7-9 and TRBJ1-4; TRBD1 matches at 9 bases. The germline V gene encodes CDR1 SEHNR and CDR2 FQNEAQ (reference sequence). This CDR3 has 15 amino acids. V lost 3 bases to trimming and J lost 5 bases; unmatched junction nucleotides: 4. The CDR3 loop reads CASSFNRGRNEKLFF. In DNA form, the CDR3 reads TGTGCCAGCAGCTTCAACAGGGGGCGGAATGAAAAACTGTTTTTT.

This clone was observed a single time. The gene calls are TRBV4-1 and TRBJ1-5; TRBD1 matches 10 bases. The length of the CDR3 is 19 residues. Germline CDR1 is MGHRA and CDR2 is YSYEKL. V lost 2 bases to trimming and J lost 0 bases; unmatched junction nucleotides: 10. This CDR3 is CASSQRLGQGDYSNQPQHF. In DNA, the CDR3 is TGCGCCAGCAGCCAAAGACTTGGACAGGGGGATTATAGCAATCAGCCCCAGCATTTT.

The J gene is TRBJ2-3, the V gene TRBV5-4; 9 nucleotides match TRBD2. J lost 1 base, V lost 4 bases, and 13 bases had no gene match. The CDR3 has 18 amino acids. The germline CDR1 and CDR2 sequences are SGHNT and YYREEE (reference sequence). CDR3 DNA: TGTGCCAGCAGCCCATACACCCAGGCGGGGGGGGGCACAGATACGCAGTATTTT. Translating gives CASSPYTQAGGGTDTQYF.